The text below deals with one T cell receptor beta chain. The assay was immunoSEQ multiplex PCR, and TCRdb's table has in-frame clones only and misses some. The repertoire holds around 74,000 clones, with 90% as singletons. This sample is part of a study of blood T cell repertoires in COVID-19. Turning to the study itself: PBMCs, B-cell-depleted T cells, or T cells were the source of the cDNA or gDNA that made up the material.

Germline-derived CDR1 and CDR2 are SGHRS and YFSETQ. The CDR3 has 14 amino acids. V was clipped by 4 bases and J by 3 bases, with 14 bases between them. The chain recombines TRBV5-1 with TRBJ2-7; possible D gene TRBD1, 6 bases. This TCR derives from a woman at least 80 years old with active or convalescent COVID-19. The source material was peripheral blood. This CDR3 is CASSPGTTNYEQYF. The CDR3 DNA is TGCGCCAGCAGCCCCGGGACAACCAACTACGAGCAGTACTTC.